This paragraph covers one TCR beta chain sequence. This entry comes from a study of metastatic and nonmetastatic thyroid tumors. TCRdb recomputed clones from the PCR reads via MiXCR. Of tens of thousands of clones detected, approximately 30% appear once; the ten largest clones hold approximately 15%. With V trimmed by 5 bases and J by 0 bases, 7 bases remained unmatched. The germline gives CDR1 SGHTA, CDR2 FQGTGA. The CDR3 covers 15 residues. Until they underwent thyroid surgery, no patient had received any treatment. This sequence was found in a male donor with papillary thyroid cancer or a benign thyroid nodule (not recorded which). Some clones in this sample may be carry-over from other donors' samples. Sequences were obtained from tumor tissue. This rearrangement joins TRBV7-3 to TRBJ2-7; 7 nucleotides line up with TRBD1. The CDR3 reads CASSKQGSSSYEQYF. CDR3 nucleotides: TGTGCCAGCAGCAAACAGGGGTCTAGCTCCTACGAGCAGTACTTC.